These 16 T cell receptor beta chains were all obtained from the same sample, sequenced in a study of T cells in tuberculosis. Profiled with immunoSEQ multiplex PCR; TCRdb holds only in-frame clones, not every one. The sample yields about 25,000 clones, approximately 94% seen once. Source material: PBMCs. The origin of the receptors is a donor between 10 and 35 years old with latent tuberculosis or without tuberculosis infection. Some clones in this sample may be carry-over from other donors' samples.

The chain combines TRBV10-3 with TRBJ1-2; TRBD1 agrees at 7 bases. In germline, CDR1 is ENHRY, CDR2 SYGVKD. Unmatched junction bases numbered 5, after V lost 4 bases and J lost 6 bases. This CDR3 is built from 13 residues. The CDR3 nucleotides are TGTGCCATCAGTGTACGAGGGGGCGATGGCTACACCTTC. Translating gives CAISVRGGDGYTF.

This chain connects TRBV4-1 to TRBJ1-3; D is perhaps TRBD1 (6 bases). V lost 4 bases and J lost 3, with 16 bases in between. The CDR3 extends over 16 amino acids. Germline V gives CDR1 MGHRA, CDR2 YSYEKL. The CDR3 spells CASSPGQLTLGNTIYF. DNA for the CDR3: TGCGCCAGCAGCCCCGGACAGCTGACTCTTGGAAACACCATATATTTT.

In regard to this clone: The junction does not match germline at one end; this may be a read error. V is TRBV7-2 and J is TRBJ1-1; tentatively, D is TRBD1 (5 bases). Looked up from germline, CDR1 is SGHTA and CDR2 is FQGNSA. The CDR3 length is 13 residues. CDR3 coding DNA: TGTGCTAGCAGTCGCGGGGGAGGTTTGGAAGCTTTCTTT. Protein: CASSRGGGLEAFF. Complete variable domain (other parts from reference TRBV7-2 and TRBJ1-1): GAGVSQSPSNKVTEKGKDVELRCDPISGHTALYWYRQSLGQGLEFLIYFQGNSAPDKSGLPSDRFSAERTGGSVSTLTIQRTQQEDSAVYLCASSRGGGLEAFFGQGTRLTVV.

J is TRBJ1-2 and V is TRBV29-1, with D tentatively TRBD1 (6 bases). The germline CDR1 and CDR2 sequences are SQVTM and ANQGSEA. The CDR3 consists of 12 residues. Deletions cut 6 bases from V and 0 bases from J, with 8 bases between. CDR3 region: CSVWDTNYGYTF. The CDR3 nucleotides read TGCAGCGTCTGGGACACTAACTATGGCTACACCTTC.

This sequence joins TRBV6-4 and TRBJ2-3, with 7 bases matching TRBD2. V dropped 6 bases and J dropped 0; count of bases not matched to a gene: 6. The CDR3 length is 15 residues. CDR1 MRHNA and CDR2 SNTAGT come from the germline V gene. The CDR3 region is CASSESGASTDTQYF. DNA for the CDR3: TGTGCCAGCAGCGAAAGCGGGGCTAGCACAGATACGCAGTATTTT.

This clone came up once. The chain's CDR3 is CASSLGSRERKNEQYF. The CDR3 DNA reads TGTGCCAGCAGCTTGGGAAGCAGGGAAAGGAAAAACGAGCAGTACTTC. This chain uses TRBV5-8 with TRBJ2-7, with D possibly matching TRBD1 (5 bases). Trimming took 0 bases from V and 5 from J, leaving 18 bases between them. CDR1 is SGHTS, CDR2 YDEGEE, per germline. The CDR3 runs to 16 residues.

The V and J genes are TRBV5-1 and TRBJ2-5; 8 nucleotides match TRBD1. The length of the CDR3 is 15 residues. V lost 3 bases and J lost 2; bases outside the gene matches: 6. Germline V gene lookup returns CDR1 SGHRS and CDR2 YFSETQ. The CDR3 loop reads CASSSGQGMQETQYF. The CDR3 DNA is TGCGCCAGCAGCTCCGGACAGGGCATGCAAGAGACCCAGTACTTC.

This sequence joins TRBV29-1 and TRBJ1-1; D is possibly TRBD1 (5 bases). This CDR3 contains 14 residues. Germline loops: CDR1 SQVTM, CDR2 ANQGSEA. V lost 6 bases to trimming and J lost 1 base, with 15 bases between them. CDR3 residues: CSVDIVRSNTEAFF. CDR3 DNA sequence: TGCAGCGTGGACATCGTTCGTTCGAACACTGAAGCTTTCTTT. Full variable domain (remainder filled in from reference TRBV29-1 and TRBJ1-1): SAVISQKPSRDICQRGTSLTIQCQVDSQVTMMFWYRQQPGQSLTLIATANQGSEATYESGFVIDKFPISRPNLTFSTLTVSNMSPEDSSIYLCSVDIVRSNTEAFFGQGTRLTVV.

The chain carries TRBV6-1 and TRBJ1-2, with D perhaps TRBD1 (6 bases). There are 14 residues in the CDR3. Germline lookup yields CDR1 MNHNS and CDR2 SASEGT. The V end was cut by 5 bases, the J end by 3 bases, with 13 bases between. The CDR3 region has the DNA TGTGCCAGCAGTCAGACACAGGGTGACTATGGCTACACCTTC. It translates to CASSQTQGDYGYTF.

The J gene is TRBJ1-3, the V gene TRBV19, with D unresolved. V was pared by 3 bases and J by 0 bases, with 3 bases between. Germline-derived CDR1 and CDR2 are LNHDA and SQIVND (reference sequence). The CDR3 totals 13 residues. The CDR3 DNA is TGTGCCAGTAGTATTATCTCTGGAAACACCATATATTTT. Translation gives CASSIISGNTIYF.

V gene TRBV18 combines with J gene TRBJ2-7, with D perhaps TRBD1 (6 bases). Germline V CDR1 and CDR2: KGHSH, LQKENI. The length of the CDR3 is 16 residues. Trimming removed 2 bases at V and 0 bases at J, with 14 bases between. CDR3 sequence reads: CASSPTQGPLSYEQYF. CDR3 DNA sequence: TGTGCCAGCTCACCAACACAGGGCCCCCTCTCCTACGAGCAGTACTTC.

The rearrangement links TRBV27 to TRBJ2-3; 11 bases fit TRBD2. Germline loops: CDR1 MNHEY, CDR2 SMNVEV (reference sequence). The CDR3 covers 15 residues. V shed 2 bases, J shed 5 bases, and the junction held 3 bases outside the gene matches. This CDR3 is CASSLSSGGGDTQYF. CDR3 sequence (DNA): TGTGCCAGCAGTTTAAGTAGCGGGGGGGGAGATACGCAGTATTTT.

The V and J genes are TRBV2 and TRBJ2-1; D is unresolved. This CDR3 comprises 16 residues. Deletions cut 6 bases from V and 0 bases from J, with 15 bases between. Germline V lookup: CDR1 SNHLY, CDR2 FYNNEI. As DNA, the CDR3 is TGTGCCAGCAGAGCACTTCTATCTAGCTCCTACAATGAGCAGTTCTTC. It translates to CASRALLSSSYNEQFF.

The genes are TRBV7-2 and TRBJ2-1; D might be TRBD2 (5 bases). V lost 5 bases and J lost 2, with 13 bases in between. Germline lookup yields CDR1 SGHTA and CDR2 FQGNSA. The CDR3 runs 15 residues. The CDR3 sequence: CASSQRGQAYNEQFF. The CDR3, as DNA: TGTGCCAGCAGCCAACGCGGGCAGGCCTACAATGAGCAGTTCTTC.

This clone was seen a few times. The chain employs TRBV9 and TRBJ2-2; D gene ambiguous. The CDR3 sequence is 13 residues long. CDR1 is SGDLS and CDR2 is YYNGEE in the germline V gene. Trimming left V 0 bases short and J 6 bases short, with 6 bases between. The CDR3 DNA follows: TGTGCCAGCAGCGTAGTATCCCCCGGGGAGCTGTTTTTT. It codes for CASSVVSPGELFF.

This chain connects TRBV9 to TRBJ1-2; 7 bases are shared with TRBD1. Germline CDR1 is SGDLS and CDR2 is YYNGEE. Unmatched junction bases numbered 7, after V lost 1 base and J lost 1 base. CDR3 length: 16 residues. CDR3 sequence reads: CASSVSGTASNYGYTF. Written as DNA, the CDR3 is TGTGCCAGCAGCGTATCCGGGACAGCGAGTAACTATGGCTACACCTTC.